What follows are 12 T cell receptor beta chains derived from one specimen sequenced in a study of blood T cell repertoires in COVID-19. TCRdb's table, derived via immunoSEQ multiplex PCR, lists solely in-frame clones and lacks some. The table has fewer than 200,000 clones, 74% seen once. Input material: peripheral blood. The origin of the receptors is a woman older than 75 with acute or convalescent COVID-19.

The chain employs TRBV10-3 and TRBJ2-1; tentative D call: TRBD2 (6 bases). Germline CDR1 ENHRY, CDR2 SYGVKD. Trimming removed 3 bases at V and 7 bases at J, with 16 bases between. The CDR3 is 15 amino acids. CDR3 protein: CAISEFSGSFNEQFF. DNA for the CDR3: TGTGCCATCAGTGAATTTAGCGGTTCGTTTAATGAGCAGTTCTTC.

In its sample, this clone was seen once. The chain links TRBV6-1 to TRBJ1-5; D perhaps matches TRBD1 (6 bases). Trimming took 4 bases from V and 2 from J, leaving 15 bases between them. Germline lookup yields CDR1 MNHNS and CDR2 SASEGT. CDR3 length: 16 residues. The DNA for the CDR3 is TGTGCCAGCAGTGGAGGGGACACCGGGGGCAATCAGCCCCAGCATTTT. As protein: CASSGGDTGGNQPQHF.

This clone was found many times. This chain links TRBV27 with TRBJ2-6, with a weak D call TRBD2 (5 bases). The CDR3 is 18 residues long. Trimming removed 5 bases at V and 1 base at J, with 18 bases between. Germline V gene data show CDR1 as MNHEY and CDR2 as SMNVEV (reference sequence). Written as DNA, the CDR3 is TGTGCCAGCAGTACTCTTCCCGGGAAATCGTCTGGGGCCAACGTCCTGACTTTC. Translating gives CASSTLPGKSSGANVLTF.

This clone has ten or more counts. The rearrangement uses TRBV2 and TRBJ1-6, with D perhaps matching TRBD1 (6 bases). The CDR3 runs 15 residues. The germline V gene encodes CDR1 SNHLY and CDR2 FYNNEI. V lost 4 bases and J 6 bases, leaving 13 bases between the germline ends. The CDR3 here is CASSANGGPNSPLHF. The CDR3 coding sequence is TGTGCCAGCAGTGCCAACGGGGGGCCTAATTCACCCCTCCACTTT.

The chain is built from TRBV7-7 and TRBJ2-1; TRBD2 matches at 7 bases. The germline V gene encodes CDR1 SSHAT and CDR2 FNYEAQ (reference sequence). The CDR3 covers 14 residues. The trim removed 0 bases at V and 9 bases at J, leaving 5 bases unmatched. CDR3 sequence (DNA): TGTGCCAGCAGCTTAGCGGCGGGAGATCGTGAGCAGTTCTTC. The encoded protein is CASSLAAGDREQFF.

The rearrangement joins TRBV21-1 to TRBJ2-7; the table's D call, TRBD1, has no DNA check behind it. TRBV21-1 is classified as a pseudogene. The CDR3 totals 14 residues. CDR3 amino acids: CASSKALQGYEQYF. The CDR3 DNA follows: TGTGCCAGCAGCAAAGCCTTACAGGGGTACGAGCAGTACTTC.

This chain uses TRBV28 with TRBJ2-7; D perhaps matches TRBD1 (5 bases). In germline, CDR1 is MDHEN, CDR2 SYDVKM. This CDR3 has 14 amino acids. V lost 2 bases and J lost 2, with 10 bases in between. The CDR3: CASSLAGNPYEQYF. In nucleotides, the CDR3 is TGTGCCAGCAGTTTAGCAGGGAATCCCTACGAGCAGTACTTC. The whole variable domain, remainder taken from reference TRBV28 and TRBJ2-7, is DVKVTQSSRYLVKRTGEKVFLECVQDMDHENMFWYRQDPGLGLRLIYFSYDVKMKEKGDIPEGYSVSREKKERFSLILESASTNQTSMYLCASSLAGNPYEQYFGPGTRLTVT.

The chain uses TRBV10-3 and TRBJ1-5; 7 bases line up with TRBD1. CDR1 is ENHRY, CDR2 SYGVKD, per germline. This CDR3 comprises 14 residues. The V and J ends lost 5 bases and 4 bases, in that order; junction bases with no gene match: 5. In DNA form, the CDR3 reads TGTGCCATCAGTATTGACAGGGAAAATCAGCCCCAGCATTTT. Its protein product is CAISIDRENQPQHF.

The chain links TRBV14 to TRBJ1-2; D is undetermined. CDR3 length: 15 amino acids. Per germline, CDR1 SGHDN and CDR2 FVKESK. V was trimmed by 0 bases and J by 4 bases, leaving 12 bases between them. CDR3 protein: CASSQEAGKVYGYTF. The CDR3 region has the DNA TGTGCCAGCAGCCAAGAGGCGGGGAAGGTCTATGGCTACACCTTC. The complete variable domain, with remaining parts taken from reference TRBV14 and TRBJ1-2, reads EAGVTQFPSHSVIEKGQTVTLRCDPISGHDNLYWYRRVMGKEIKFLLHFVKESKQDESGMPNNRFLAERTGGTYSTLKVQPAELEDSGVYFCASSQEAGKVYGYTFGSGTRLTVV.

The V call is TRBV30, the J call TRBJ1-1; no clear D gene. Per germline, CDR1 GTSNPN and CDR2 SVGIG (reference sequence). The CDR3 is 13 residues long. V was cut by 0 bases and J by 5 bases, with 10 bases left in between. The CDR3 here is CAWSVQLETEAFF. The CDR3 DNA reads TGTGCCTGGAGTGTCCAACTGGAGACTGAAGCTTTCTTT.

This clone came up a few times. The chain is built from TRBV7-2 and TRBJ2-1, with D tentatively TRBD2 (6 bases). The germline gives CDR1 SGHTA, CDR2 FQGNSA. V was cut by 6 bases and J by 5 bases, with 20 bases left in between. The CDR3 has 16 amino acids. Here the CDR3 DNA reads TGTGCCAGCAGGTTAACCCCGGGGGTGCCTGACAATGAGCAGTTCTTC. Protein: CASRLTPGVPDNEQFF.

The J gene is TRBJ2-6, the V gene TRBV5-6; D uncertain. Trimming left V 3 bases short and J 4 bases short, with 8 bases between. This CDR3 comprises 14 residues. Per germline, CDR1 SGHDT and CDR2 YYEEEE. CDR3 in amino acids: CASSSGGGANVLTF. CDR3 bases: TGTGCCAGCAGCTCGGGTGGCGGGGCCAACGTCCTGACTTTC. The full variable domain, completed using reference TRBV5-6 and TRBJ2-6, is DAGVTQSPTHLIKTRGQQVTLRCSPKSGHDTVSWYQQALGQGPQFIFQYYEEEERQRGNFPDRFSGHQFPNYSSELNVNALLLGDSALYLCASSSGGGANVLTFGAGSRLTVL.